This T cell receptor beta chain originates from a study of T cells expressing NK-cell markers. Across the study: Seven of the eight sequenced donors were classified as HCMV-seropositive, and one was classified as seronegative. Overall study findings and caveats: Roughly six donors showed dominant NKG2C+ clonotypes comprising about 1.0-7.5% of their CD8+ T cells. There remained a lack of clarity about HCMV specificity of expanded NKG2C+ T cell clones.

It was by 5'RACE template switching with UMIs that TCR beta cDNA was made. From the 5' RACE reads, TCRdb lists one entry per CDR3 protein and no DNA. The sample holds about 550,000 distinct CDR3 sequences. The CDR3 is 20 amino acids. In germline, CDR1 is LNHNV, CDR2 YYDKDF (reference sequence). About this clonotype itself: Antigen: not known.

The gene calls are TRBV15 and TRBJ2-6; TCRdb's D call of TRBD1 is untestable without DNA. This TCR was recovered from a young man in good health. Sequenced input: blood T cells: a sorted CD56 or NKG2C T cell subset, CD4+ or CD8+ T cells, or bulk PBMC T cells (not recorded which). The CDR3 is CATSRVPTRLAFSGANVLTF.